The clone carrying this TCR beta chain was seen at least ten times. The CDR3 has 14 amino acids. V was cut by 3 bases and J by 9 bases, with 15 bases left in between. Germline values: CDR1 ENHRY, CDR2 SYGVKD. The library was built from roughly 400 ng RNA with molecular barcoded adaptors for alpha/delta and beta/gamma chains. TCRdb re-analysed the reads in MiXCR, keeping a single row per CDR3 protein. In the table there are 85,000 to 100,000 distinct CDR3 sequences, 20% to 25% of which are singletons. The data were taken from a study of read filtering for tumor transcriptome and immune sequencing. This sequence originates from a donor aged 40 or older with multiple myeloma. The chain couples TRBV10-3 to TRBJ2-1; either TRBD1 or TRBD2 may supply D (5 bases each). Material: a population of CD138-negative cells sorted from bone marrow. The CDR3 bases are TGTGCCATCAGTGAAGGGACCCCAATTACTGAGCAGTTCTTC. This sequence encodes CAISEGTPITEQFF.